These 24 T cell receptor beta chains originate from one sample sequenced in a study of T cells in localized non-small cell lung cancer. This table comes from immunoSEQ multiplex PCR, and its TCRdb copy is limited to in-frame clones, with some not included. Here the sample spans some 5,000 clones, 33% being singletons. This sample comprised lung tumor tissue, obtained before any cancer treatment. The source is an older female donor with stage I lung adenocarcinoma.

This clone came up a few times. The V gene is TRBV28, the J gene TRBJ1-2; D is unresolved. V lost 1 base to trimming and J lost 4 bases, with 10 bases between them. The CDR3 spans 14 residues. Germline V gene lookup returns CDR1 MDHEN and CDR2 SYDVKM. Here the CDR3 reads CASSLSRNPYGYTF. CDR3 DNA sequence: TGTGCCAGCAGTTTATCCCGGAACCCCTATGGCTACACCTTC.

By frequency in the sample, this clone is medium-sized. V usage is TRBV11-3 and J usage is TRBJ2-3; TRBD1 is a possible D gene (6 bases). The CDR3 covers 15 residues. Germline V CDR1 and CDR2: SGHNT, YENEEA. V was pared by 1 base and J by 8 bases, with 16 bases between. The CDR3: CASSLGGGPRGTQYF. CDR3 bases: TGTGCCAGCAGCTTAGGTGGGGGCCCAAGGGGTACGCAGTATTTT.

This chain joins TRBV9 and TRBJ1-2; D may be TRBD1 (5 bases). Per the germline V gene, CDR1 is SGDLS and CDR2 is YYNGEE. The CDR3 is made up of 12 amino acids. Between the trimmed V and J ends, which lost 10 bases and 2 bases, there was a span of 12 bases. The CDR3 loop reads CAEGTENYGYTF. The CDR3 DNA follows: TGTGCCGAAGGGACGGAGAACTATGGCTACACCTTC.

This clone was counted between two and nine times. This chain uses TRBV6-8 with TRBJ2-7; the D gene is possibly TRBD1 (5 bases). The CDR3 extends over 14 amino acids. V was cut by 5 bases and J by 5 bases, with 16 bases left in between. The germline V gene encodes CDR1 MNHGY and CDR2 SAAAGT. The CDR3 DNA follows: TGTGCCAGCAGTCGGCTCGGCCTCAGGGACGAGCAGTACTTC. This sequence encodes CASSRLGLRDEQYF.

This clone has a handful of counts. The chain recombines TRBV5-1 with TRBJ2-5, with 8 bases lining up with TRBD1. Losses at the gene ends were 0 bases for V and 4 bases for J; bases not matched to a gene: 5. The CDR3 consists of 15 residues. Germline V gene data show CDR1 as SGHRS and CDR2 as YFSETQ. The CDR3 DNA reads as TGCGCCAGCAGCTTGGAACGGACAGGGAGAGAGACCCAGTACTTC. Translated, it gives CASSLERTGRETQYF.

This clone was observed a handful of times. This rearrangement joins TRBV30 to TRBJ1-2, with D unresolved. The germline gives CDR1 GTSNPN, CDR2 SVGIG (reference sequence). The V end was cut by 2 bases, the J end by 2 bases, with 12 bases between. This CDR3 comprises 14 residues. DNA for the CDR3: TGTGCCTGGAGTCCCCCCTCTACCAACTATGGCTACACCTTC. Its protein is CAWSPPSTNYGYTF.

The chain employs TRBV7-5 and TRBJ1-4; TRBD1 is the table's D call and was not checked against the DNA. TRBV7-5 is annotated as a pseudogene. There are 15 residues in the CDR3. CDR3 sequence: CASRITGQGGEKLFF. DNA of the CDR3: TGTGCCAGCAGAATTACTGGTCAGGGCGGTGAAAAACTGTTTTTT.

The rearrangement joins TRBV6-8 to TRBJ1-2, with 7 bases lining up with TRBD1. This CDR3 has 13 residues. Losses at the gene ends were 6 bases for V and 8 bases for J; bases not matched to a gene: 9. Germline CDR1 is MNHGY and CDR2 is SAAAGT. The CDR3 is CASRDRELRGYTF. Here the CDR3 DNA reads TGTGCCAGCAGAGACAGGGAATTGAGAGGCTACACCTTC.

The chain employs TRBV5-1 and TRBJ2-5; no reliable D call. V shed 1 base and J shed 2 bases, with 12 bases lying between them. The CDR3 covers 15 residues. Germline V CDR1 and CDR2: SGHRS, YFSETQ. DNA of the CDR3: TGCGCCAGCAGCTTGAGCTGGGGTAATCAAGAGACCCAGTACTTC. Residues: CASSLSWGNQETQYF.

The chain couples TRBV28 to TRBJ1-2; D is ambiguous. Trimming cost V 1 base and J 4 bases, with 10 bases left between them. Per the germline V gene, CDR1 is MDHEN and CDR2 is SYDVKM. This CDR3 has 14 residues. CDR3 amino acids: CASSLSSRIYGYTF. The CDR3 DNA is TGTGCCAGCAGTTTATCCTCCAGGATCTATGGCTACACCTTC.

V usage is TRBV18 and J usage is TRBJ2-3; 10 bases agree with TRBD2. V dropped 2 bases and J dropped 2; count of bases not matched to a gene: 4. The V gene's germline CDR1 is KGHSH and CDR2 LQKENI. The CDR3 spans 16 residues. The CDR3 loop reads CASSPYTSGVTDTQYF. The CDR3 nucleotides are TGTGCCAGCTCACCATACACTAGCGGGGTCACAGATACGCAGTATTTT.

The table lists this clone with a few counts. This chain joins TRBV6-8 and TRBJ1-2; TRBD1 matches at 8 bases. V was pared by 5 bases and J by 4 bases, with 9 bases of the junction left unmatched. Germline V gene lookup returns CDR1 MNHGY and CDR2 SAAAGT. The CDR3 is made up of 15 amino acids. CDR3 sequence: CASSTTGGSGYGYTF. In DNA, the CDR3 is TGTGCCAGCAGTACAACAGGGGGATCTGGCTATGGCTACACCTTC.

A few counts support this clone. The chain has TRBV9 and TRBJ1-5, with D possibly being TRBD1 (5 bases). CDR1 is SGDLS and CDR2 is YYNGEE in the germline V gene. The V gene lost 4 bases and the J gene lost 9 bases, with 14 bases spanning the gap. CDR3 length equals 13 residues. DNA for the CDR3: TGTGCCAGCAGCCGCGGGGACGGGCGGCCCCAGCATTTT. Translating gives CASSRGDGRPQHF.

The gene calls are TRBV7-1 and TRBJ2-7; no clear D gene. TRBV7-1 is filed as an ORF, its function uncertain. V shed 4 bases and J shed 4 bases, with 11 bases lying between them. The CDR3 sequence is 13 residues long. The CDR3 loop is CASSLVNQYEQYF. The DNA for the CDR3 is TGTGCCAGCAGCTTAGTTAACCAGTACGAGCAGTACTTC.

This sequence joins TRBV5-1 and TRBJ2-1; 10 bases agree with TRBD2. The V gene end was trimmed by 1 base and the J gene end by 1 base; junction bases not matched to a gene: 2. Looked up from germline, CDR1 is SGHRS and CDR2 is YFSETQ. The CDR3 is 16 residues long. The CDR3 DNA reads TGCGCCAGCAGCTTGAGCGGGGGGGCGTCCTACAATGAGCAGTTCTTC. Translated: CASSLSGGASYNEQFF. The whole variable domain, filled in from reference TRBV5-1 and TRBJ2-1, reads KAGVTQTPRYLIKTRGQQVTLSCSPISGHRSVSWYQQTPGQGLQFLFEYFSETQRNKGNFPGRFSGRQFSNSRSEMNVSTLELGDSALYLCASSLSGGASYNEQFFGPGTRLTVL.

The CDR3 reads CASSIGVLAQETQYF. CDR3 DNA: TGTGCCAGTAGTATAGGGGTCCTAGCCCAAGAGACCCAGTACTTC. This rearrangement joins TRBV19 to TRBJ2-5; weak D call: TRBD2 (5 bases). The CDR3 is 15 residues long. Germline V gene data show CDR1 as LNHDA and CDR2 as SQIVND (reference sequence). Trimming took off 1 base at V and 1 base at J, with 10 bases between the two ends.

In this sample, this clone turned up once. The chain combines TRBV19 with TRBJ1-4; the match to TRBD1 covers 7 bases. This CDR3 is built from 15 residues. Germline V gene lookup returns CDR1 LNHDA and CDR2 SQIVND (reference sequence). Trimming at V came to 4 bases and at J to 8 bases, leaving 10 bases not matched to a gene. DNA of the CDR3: TGTGCCAGTAGTACCCTCTCGTCAGGGGGGGAAAAACTGTTTTTT. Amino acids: CASSTLSSGGEKLFF.

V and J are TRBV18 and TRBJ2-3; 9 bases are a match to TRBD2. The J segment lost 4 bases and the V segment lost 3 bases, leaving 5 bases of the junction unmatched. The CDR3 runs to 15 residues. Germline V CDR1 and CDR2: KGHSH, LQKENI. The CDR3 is CASSPPLAGSDTQYF. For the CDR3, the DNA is TGTGCCAGCTCACCCCCCCTAGCGGGGTCAGATACGCAGTATTTT.

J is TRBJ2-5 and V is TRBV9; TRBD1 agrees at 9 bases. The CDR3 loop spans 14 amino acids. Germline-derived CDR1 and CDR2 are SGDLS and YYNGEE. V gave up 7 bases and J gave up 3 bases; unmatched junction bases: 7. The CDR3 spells CASGLGTGKETQYF. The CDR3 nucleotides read TGTGCCAGCGGCCTTGGGACAGGGAAAGAGACCCAGTACTTC.

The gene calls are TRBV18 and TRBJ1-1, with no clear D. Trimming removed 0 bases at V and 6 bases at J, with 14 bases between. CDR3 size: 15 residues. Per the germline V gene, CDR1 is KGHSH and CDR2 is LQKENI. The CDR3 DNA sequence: TGTGCCAGCTCACCACCATCGGGAAGGGCTTCTGAAGCTTTCTTT. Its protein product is CASSPPSGRASEAFF.

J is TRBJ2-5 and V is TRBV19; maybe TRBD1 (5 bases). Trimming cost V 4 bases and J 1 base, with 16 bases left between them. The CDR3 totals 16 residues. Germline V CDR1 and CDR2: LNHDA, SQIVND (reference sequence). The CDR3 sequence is CASSSIGATFQETQYF. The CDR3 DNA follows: TGTGCCAGTAGTAGTATTGGGGCCACCTTCCAAGAGACCCAGTACTTC.

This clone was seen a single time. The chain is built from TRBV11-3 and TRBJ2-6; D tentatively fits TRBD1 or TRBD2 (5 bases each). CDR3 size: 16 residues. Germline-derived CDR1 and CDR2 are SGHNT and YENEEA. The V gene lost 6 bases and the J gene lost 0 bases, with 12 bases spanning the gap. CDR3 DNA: TGTGCCAGCAGACCCGTCGGGACCTCTGGGGCCAACGTCCTGACTTTC. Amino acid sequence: CASRPVGTSGANVLTF.

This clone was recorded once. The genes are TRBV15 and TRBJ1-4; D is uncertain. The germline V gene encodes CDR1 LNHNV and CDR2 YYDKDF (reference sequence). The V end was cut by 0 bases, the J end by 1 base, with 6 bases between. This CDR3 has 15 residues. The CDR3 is CATSRDKGTNEKLFF. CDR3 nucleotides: TGTGCCACCAGCAGAGATAAGGGAACTAATGAAAAACTGTTTTTT. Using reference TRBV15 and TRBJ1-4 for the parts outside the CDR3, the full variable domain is DAMVIQNPRYQVTQFGKPVTLSCSQTLNHNVMYWYQQKSSQAPKLLFHYYDKDFNNEADTPDNFQSRRPNTSFCFLDIRSPGLGDTAMYLCATSRDKGTNEKLFFGSGTQLSVL.

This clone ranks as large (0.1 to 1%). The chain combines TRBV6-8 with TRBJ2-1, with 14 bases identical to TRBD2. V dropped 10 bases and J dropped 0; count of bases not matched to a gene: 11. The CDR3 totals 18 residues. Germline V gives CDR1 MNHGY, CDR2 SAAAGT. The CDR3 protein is CATPGLAGGGSSYNEQFF. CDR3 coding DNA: TGTGCCACCCCAGGACTAGCGGGGGGCGGTAGCTCCTACAATGAGCAGTTCTTC.